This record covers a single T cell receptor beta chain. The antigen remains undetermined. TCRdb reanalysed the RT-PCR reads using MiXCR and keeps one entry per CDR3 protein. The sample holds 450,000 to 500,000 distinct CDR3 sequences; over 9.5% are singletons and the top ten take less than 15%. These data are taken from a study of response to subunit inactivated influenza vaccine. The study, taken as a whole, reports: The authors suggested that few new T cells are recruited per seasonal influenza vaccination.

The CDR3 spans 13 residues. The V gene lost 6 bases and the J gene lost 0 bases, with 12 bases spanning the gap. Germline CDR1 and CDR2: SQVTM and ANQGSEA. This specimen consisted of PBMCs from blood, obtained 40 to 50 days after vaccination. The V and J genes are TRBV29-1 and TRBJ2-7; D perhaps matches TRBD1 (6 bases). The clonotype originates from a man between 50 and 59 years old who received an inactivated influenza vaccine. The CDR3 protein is CSVHSDSSYEQYF. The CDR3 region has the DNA TGCAGCGTGCACTCGGACAGCTCCTACGAGCAGTACTTC.